The TCR beta chain described here comes from a study of blood T cell repertoires in COVID-19. Overall study: The United States, Italy and Spain provided the acute and convalescent COVID-19 samples. T cells, B-cell-depleted T cells, or PBMCs provided the cDNA or gDNA that served as material.

In the authors' methods: The assay estimated nucleated cells by amplifying reference gene primers. Assay: immunoSEQ multiplex PCR; the TCRdb copy retains only in-frame clones and omits some. The DNA was the basis for D and trimming; V, J and clone size are from that table. Among 24,000 or so clones listed, roughly 80% were seen once. Trimming left V 0 bases short and J 8 bases short, with 13 bases between. Germline lookup yields CDR1 SGHTA and CDR2 FQGNSA. This CDR3 comprises 14 residues. The chain joins TRBV7-2 to TRBJ1-2, with D hard to call. The clonotype originates from a woman of 80 years or more with acute or convalescent COVID-19. Sample: peripheral blood. CDR3: CASSLAVGERGYTF. The CDR3 DNA reads TGTGCCAGCAGCTTAGCGGTTGGAGAACGGGGCTACACCTTC.